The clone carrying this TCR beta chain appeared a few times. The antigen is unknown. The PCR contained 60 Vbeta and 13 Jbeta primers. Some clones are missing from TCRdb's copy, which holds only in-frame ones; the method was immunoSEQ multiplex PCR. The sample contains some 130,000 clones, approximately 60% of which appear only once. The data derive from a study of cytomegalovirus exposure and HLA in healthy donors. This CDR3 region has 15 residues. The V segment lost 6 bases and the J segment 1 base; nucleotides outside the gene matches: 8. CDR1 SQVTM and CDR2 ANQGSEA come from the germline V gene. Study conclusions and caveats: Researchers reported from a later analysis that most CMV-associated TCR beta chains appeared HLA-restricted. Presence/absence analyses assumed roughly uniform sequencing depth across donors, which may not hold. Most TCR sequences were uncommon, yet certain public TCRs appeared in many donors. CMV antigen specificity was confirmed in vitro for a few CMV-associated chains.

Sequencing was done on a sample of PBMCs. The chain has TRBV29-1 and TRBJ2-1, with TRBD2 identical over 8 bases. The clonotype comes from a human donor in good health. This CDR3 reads CSVLSGSESYNEQFF. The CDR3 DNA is TGCAGCGTCCTGAGCGGGAGCGAATCCTACAATGAGCAGTTCTTC.